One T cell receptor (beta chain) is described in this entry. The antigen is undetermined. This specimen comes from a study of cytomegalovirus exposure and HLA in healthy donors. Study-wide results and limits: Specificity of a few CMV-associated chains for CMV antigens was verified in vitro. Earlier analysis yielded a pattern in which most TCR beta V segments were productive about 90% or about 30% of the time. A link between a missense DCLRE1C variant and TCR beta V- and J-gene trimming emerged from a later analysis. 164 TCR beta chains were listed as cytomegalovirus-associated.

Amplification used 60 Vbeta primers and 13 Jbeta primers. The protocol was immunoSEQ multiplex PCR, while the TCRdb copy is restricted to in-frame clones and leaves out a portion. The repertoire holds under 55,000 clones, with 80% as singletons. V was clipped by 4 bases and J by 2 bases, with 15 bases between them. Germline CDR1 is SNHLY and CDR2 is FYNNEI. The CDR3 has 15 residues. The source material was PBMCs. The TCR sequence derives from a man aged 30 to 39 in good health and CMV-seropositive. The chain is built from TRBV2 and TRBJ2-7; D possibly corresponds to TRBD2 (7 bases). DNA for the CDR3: TGTGCCAGCAGTGCCCAGGGGAGGGGACCCTACGAGCAGTACTTC. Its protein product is CASSAQGRGPYEQYF.